The T cell receptor (beta chain) under discussion was sequenced for a study of blood T cell repertoires in COVID-19. Background on the study: The United States, Italy and Spain supplied acute and convalescent COVID-19 samples.

Repertoires were generated with immunoSEQ multiplex PCR, while TCRdb's copy carries only in-frame clones and drops some. The repertoire holds about 350,000 clones, with around nine tenths as singletons. The trim removed 4 bases at V and 2 bases at J, leaving 11 bases unmatched. The CDR3 is 16 residues long. Germline CDR1 reads SGHRS; CDR2 reads YFSETQ. Enrollment of patients from Seattle took place during active infection, with longitudinal follow-up. The chain employs TRBV5-1 and TRBJ1-2, with 7 positions matching TRBD1. The sample comprised peripheral blood. This sequence originates from an older woman with COVID-19, enrolled during active disease. This chain's CDR3 is CASSRTGQPRNYGYTF. DNA for the CDR3: TGCGCCAGCAGCCGGACGGGACAGCCGAGGAACTATGGCTACACCTTC.